A single sample is the source of the 28 T cell receptor beta chains below, sequenced in a study of T cells in Graves' hyperthyroidism and ophthalmopathy. TCR beta CDR3 regions were amplified from RNA. First-round RT-PCR of the TCR CDR3 relied on the HTBI primer set. A single record per CDR3 protein comes from TCRdb applying MiXCR to the multiplex PCR reads. In the table there are more than 350,000 distinct CDR3 sequences, 15% of which are singletons. The sequenced sample was blood. These receptors all stem from a young woman with Graves' hyperthyroidism.

This chain connects TRBV15 to TRBJ1-4, with a weak D call TRBD1 (6 bases). Germline CDR1 reads LNHNV; CDR2 reads YYDKDF (reference sequence). The CDR3 spans 16 residues. Trimming removed 0 bases at V and 8 bases at J, with 16 bases between. The CDR3 nucleotides read TGTGCCACCAGCAGAGATGGTGCAGGGGCGTACGAAAAACTGTTTTTT. Amino acid sequence: CATSRDGAGAYEKLFF.

This clonotype was counted at least ten times. This chain connects TRBV27 to TRBJ2-7; 11 nucleotides align to TRBD2. There are 16 residues in the CDR3. Germline values: CDR1 MNHEY, CDR2 SMNVEV (reference sequence). V lost 5 bases to trimming and J lost 0 bases; unmatched junction nucleotides: 6. This CDR3 is CASSHLGTSGSYEQYF. The CDR3 bases are TGTGCCAGCAGTCACCTCGGGACTAGCGGCTCCTACGAGCAGTACTTC.

This clonotype was counted ten times or more. The chain employs TRBV24-1 and TRBJ2-7, with 10 positions matching TRBD1. Germline V gene sequence: CDR1 KGHDR, CDR2 SFDVKD. After removal of 12 bases from V and 5 bases from J, the junction contained 6 bases not matched to a gene. CDR3 length: 12 residues. The CDR3 sequence: CAARTGGNEQYF. The CDR3 bases are TGTGCCGCAAGGACAGGGGGTAACGAGCAGTACTTC.

This clonotype was picked up a small number of times. J is TRBJ1-3 and V is TRBV10-1; D gene ambiguous. Trimming took 5 bases from V and 0 from J, leaving 5 bases between them. CDR1 is WNHNN, CDR2 SYGVQD, per germline (reference sequence). The CDR3 loop spans 13 amino acids. The CDR3 here is CASSTGSGNTIYF. DNA of the CDR3: TGCGCCAGCAGTACGGGCTCTGGAAACACCATATATTTT.

This clonotype was seen more than once but under ten times. V gene TRBV25-1 combines with J gene TRBJ2-7; D may match TRBD1 or TRBD2 (5 bases each). V dropped 6 bases and J dropped 3 bases, with 12 bases sitting between them. This CDR3 contains 13 residues. Germline V gene lookup returns CDR1 MGHDK and CDR2 SYGVNS. CDR3 sequence: CASRGDGYYEQYF. The CDR3 DNA reads as TGTGCCAGCAGGGGGGACGGCTACTACGAGCAGTACTTC.

This clonotype has a count of ten or more. V gene TRBV2 combines with J gene TRBJ2-7, with no clear D. The CDR3 has 13 amino acids. Trimming pared 4 bases from V and 6 bases from J, leaving 13 bases between. CDR1 is SNHLY, CDR2 FYNNEI, per germline. CDR3 sequence: CASSGERLSEQYF. CDR3 DNA sequence: TGTGCCAGCAGTGGAGAGAGGCTGTCCGAGCAGTACTTC.

This rearrangement joins TRBV5-4 to TRBJ1-6; unclear D gene. The CDR3 consists of 13 residues. V lost 4 bases and J lost 6, with 8 bases in between. CDR1 and CDR2 (germline): SGHNT, YYREEE (reference sequence). The chain's CDR3 is CASSATSNSPLHF. Written as DNA, the CDR3 is TGTGCCAGCAGCGCGACGAGTAATTCACCCCTCCACTTT.

This clonotype was seen at least ten times. This sequence joins TRBV6-6 and TRBJ2-5, with 7 bases matching TRBD2. J gave up 4 bases and V 2 bases, and 7 bases lay outside the gene matches. The CDR3 extends over 15 amino acids. In germline, CDR1 is MNHNY, CDR2 SVGAGI (reference sequence). The DNA for the CDR3 is TGTGCCAGCAGTTACCCGCGGGGGACGGGAGAGACCCAGTACTTC. Its protein is CASSYPRGTGETQYF.

This clonotype was recorded many times. The J gene is TRBJ2-3, the V gene TRBV6-1, with 8 bases fitting TRBD2. From germline, CDR1 is MNHNS and CDR2 SASEGT. The CDR3 is made up of 18 amino acids. Trimming cost V 6 bases and J 6 bases; bases outside gene matches: 20. The CDR3 protein is CASSPNPALAAPGDTQYF. CDR3 in DNA: TGTGCCAGCAGCCCCAACCCGGCACTAGCGGCTCCAGGGGATACGCAGTATTTT.

There are many counts of this clonotype. DNA for the CDR3: TGTGCCAGCAGTTACTCGGGGCGAGAAGCTTTCTTT. It yields the protein CASSYSGREAFF. This rearrangement joins TRBV6-5 to TRBJ1-1; the D gene is possibly TRBD1 (5 bases). Trimming took 0 bases from V and 8 from J, leaving 7 bases between them. Looked up from germline, CDR1 is MNHEY and CDR2 is SVGAGI. This CDR3 is built from 12 residues.

The chain is built from TRBV6-1 and TRBJ1-5, with 9 bases lining up with TRBD1. With V trimmed by 6 bases and J by 5 bases, 11 bases remained unmatched. Germline CDR1 MNHNS, CDR2 SASEGT. The CDR3 is 16 residues long. CDR3 nucleotides: TGTGCCAGCAGCCTCGGACAGGGGAGAGGGGATCAGCCCCAGCATTTT. Its translation is CASSLGQGRGDQPQHF.

The sample holds a few counts of this clonotype. The chain couples TRBV20-1 to TRBJ1-2; a possible D gene is TRBD1 (5 bases). CDR3 length equals 13 residues. Germline V gives CDR1 DFQATT, CDR2 SNEGSKA (reference sequence). Trimming took off 3 bases at V and 4 bases at J, with 12 bases between the two ends. For the CDR3, the DNA is TGCAGTGCTAGCGGGGGGAAGGTCTATGGCTACACCTTC. Translated, it gives CSASGGKVYGYTF.

The rearrangement uses TRBV24-1 and TRBJ2-1; 10 bases fit TRBD1. Unmatched junction bases numbered 4, after V lost 4 bases and J lost 2 bases. Germline V gene sequence: CDR1 KGHDR, CDR2 SFDVKD. CDR3 length: 16 residues. CDR3 residues: CATSDPGQGPYNEQFF. CDR3 nucleotide sequence: TGTGCCACCAGTGACCCGGGACAGGGGCCCTACAATGAGCAGTTCTTC.

This clonotype was seen more than once but under ten times. The V and J genes are TRBV7-9 and TRBJ1-5; no firm D call. Germline V gene lookup returns CDR1 SEHNR and CDR2 FQNEAQ (reference sequence). V dropped 1 base and J dropped 0 bases, with 10 bases sitting between them. CDR3 length equals 16 residues. CDR3: CASSLVGTYSNQPQHF. The CDR3 DNA reads TGTGCCAGCAGCTTAGTAGGCACGTATAGCAATCAGCCCCAGCATTTT.

This clonotype has more than one count but fewer than ten. This chain links TRBV13 with TRBJ2-2; 7 bases fit TRBD2. Trimming at V came to 8 bases and at J to 0 bases, leaving 9 bases not matched to a gene. The length of the CDR3 is 16 residues. CDR1 and CDR2 from the germline V gene are PRHDT and FYEKMQ (reference sequence). CDR3 loop: CASLVGGGTNTGELFF. CDR3 coding DNA: TGTGCCAGCCTAGTGGGGGGGGGAACGAACACCGGGGAGCTGTTTTTT.

V is TRBV28 and J is TRBJ2-1; the match to TRBD1 covers 10 bases. CDR3 size: 15 residues. In germline, CDR1 is MDHEN, CDR2 SYDVKM. Losses at the gene ends were 4 bases for V and 7 bases for J; bases not matched to a gene: 7. The CDR3 reads CASSSLRTGGNEQFF. The CDR3 DNA reads as TGTGCCAGCAGTTCCCTCAGGACAGGGGGTAATGAGCAGTTCTTC.

The chain is built from TRBV29-1 and TRBJ2-3, with 10 bases lining up with TRBD2. Germline-derived CDR1 and CDR2 are SQVTM and ANQGSEA. Trimming removed 6 bases from V and 5 bases from J; junction bases left unmatched: 14. CDR3 length: 16 amino acids. CDR3 DNA sequence: TGCAGCGTGCCCAGGGGGAGCCGACTAGCGGGAGATACGCAGTATTTT. Protein sequence: CSVPRGSRLAGDTQYF.

The sample holds many counts of this clonotype. V usage is TRBV11-2 and J usage is TRBJ1-1, with a possible D match to TRBD1 (6 bases). Germline V lookup: CDR1 SGHAT, CDR2 FQNNGV. This CDR3 comprises 17 residues. V was cut by 4 bases and J by 0 bases, with 18 bases left in between. The CDR3 protein is CASSSLWGGPMNTEAFF. Here the CDR3 DNA reads TGTGCCAGCAGCTCCCTTTGGGGGGGCCCTATGAACACTGAAGCTTTCTTT.

This clonotype was counted many times. This chain connects TRBV19 to TRBJ1-1; D uncertain. Germline assignment: CDR1 LNHDA and CDR2 SQIVND (reference sequence). The V and J ends lost 4 bases and 10 bases respectively, with 22 bases between them. The CDR3 covers 15 residues. The DNA of the CDR3 is TGTGCCAGTAGTAAGACGGCCCCTTCGCTTTCGGGAGCTTTCTTT. This translates into CASSKTAPSLSGAFF.

This clonotype has ten or more counts. The chain employs TRBV28 and TRBJ1-5; D perhaps matches TRBD1 (6 bases). CDR3 size: 13 residues. The germline V gene has CDR1 MDHEN and CDR2 SYDVKM. Trimming left V 6 bases short and J 4 bases short, with 10 bases between. The CDR3 DNA reads TGTGCCAGCAGACCTCAGGGGAATCAGCCCCAGCATTTT. The encoded protein is CASRPQGNQPQHF.

This clonotype has at least ten counts. The V call is TRBV18, the J call TRBJ1-1; D ambiguous. V lost 3 bases and J 3 bases, leaving 14 bases between the germline ends. CDR1 is KGHSH and CDR2 is LQKENI in the germline V gene. This CDR3 has 15 residues. The CDR3 nucleotides are TGTGCCAGCTCACCCTCGCGAGATATGGACACTGAAGCTTTCTTT. Encoded protein: CASSPSRDMDTEAFF.

This sequence joins TRBV6-1 and TRBJ1-5, with D perhaps matching TRBD1 (5 bases). This CDR3 is 16 amino acids long. Germline CDR1 MNHNS, CDR2 SASEGT. The V end lost 4 bases, the J end lost 2 bases, and 15 bases lay between the germline ends. CDR3 residues: CASSGFSGLGNQPQHF. CDR3 DNA: TGTGCCAGCAGTGGCTTCTCAGGGTTGGGCAATCAGCCCCAGCATTTT.

Many counts were recorded for this clonotype. This chain connects TRBV18 to TRBJ2-5, with D unclear. This CDR3 is 14 amino acids long. Germline CDR1 KGHSH, CDR2 LQKENI. Between the trimmed V and J ends, which lost 1 base and 1 base, there was a span of 7 bases. The DNA for the CDR3 is TGTGCCAGCTCACCACGTTCCCGCCAAGAGACCCAGTACTTC. This gives the protein CASSPRSRQETQYF.

This clonotype came up a few times. The J gene is TRBJ1-1, the V gene TRBV11-2, with a tentative D call TRBD1 (5 bases). CDR1 and CDR2 (germline): SGHAT, FQNNGV. V dropped 0 bases and J dropped 8 bases, with 10 bases sitting between them. There are 13 residues in the CDR3. The CDR3 spells CASSLEPQGEAFF. The DNA for the CDR3 is TGTGCCAGCAGCTTAGAGCCCCAGGGCGAAGCTTTCTTT.

This clonotype was detected ten times or more. The chain uses TRBV28 and TRBJ1-5, with 8 bases matching TRBD1. Trimming removed 6 bases from V and 6 bases from J; junction bases left unmatched: 10. This CDR3 region has 15 residues. The germline CDR1 and CDR2 sequences are MDHEN and SYDVKM. The CDR3 protein is CASSRPTGEVQPQHF. CDR3 DNA: TGTGCCAGCAGCCGCCCGACAGGGGAGGTTCAGCCCCAGCATTTT.

At least ten counts were recorded for this clonotype. The CDR3 is CASSLVVTGGRQPQHF. DNA for the CDR3: TGTGCCAGCAGTTTAGTTGTGACAGGGGGCCGTCAGCCCCAGCATTTT. J is TRBJ1-5 and V is TRBV12-3 or TRBV12-4, with 10 positions matching TRBD1. The trim removed 1 base at V and 6 bases at J, leaving 6 bases unmatched. The CDR3 contains 16 residues.

This clonotype appeared a few times. This sequence joins TRBV27 and TRBJ1-4; no firm D call. CDR1 and CDR2 from the germline V gene are MNHEY and SMNVEV (reference sequence). V gave up 5 bases and J gave up 8 bases, with 18 bases separating them. This CDR3 is built from 15 residues. In DNA, the CDR3 is TGTGCCAGCAGTCCCACCCTCGTCAGTCTAGAAAAACTGTTTTTT. This gives the protein CASSPTLVSLEKLFF.

This clonotype occurred a few times. V is TRBV5-6 and J is TRBJ2-7, with no clear D. V was pared by 8 bases and J by 1 base, with 13 bases between. CDR3 length equals 13 residues. The germline gives CDR1 SGHDT, CDR2 YYEEEE. CDR3 DNA sequence: TGTGCCAGTACGGCCATGGTATCCTACGAGCAGTACTTC. Its translation: CASTAMVSYEQYF.